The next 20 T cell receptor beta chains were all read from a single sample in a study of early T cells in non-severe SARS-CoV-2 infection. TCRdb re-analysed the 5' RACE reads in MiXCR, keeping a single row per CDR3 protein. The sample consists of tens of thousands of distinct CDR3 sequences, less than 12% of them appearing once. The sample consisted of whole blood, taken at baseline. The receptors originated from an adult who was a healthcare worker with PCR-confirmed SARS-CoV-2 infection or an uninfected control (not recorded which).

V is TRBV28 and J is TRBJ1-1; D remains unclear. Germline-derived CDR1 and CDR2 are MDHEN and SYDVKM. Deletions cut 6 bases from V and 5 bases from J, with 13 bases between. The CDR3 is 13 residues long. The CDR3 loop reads CASRLVHLTEAFF. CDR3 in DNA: TGTGCCAGCAGGTTGGTACATTTAACTGAAGCTTTCTTT.

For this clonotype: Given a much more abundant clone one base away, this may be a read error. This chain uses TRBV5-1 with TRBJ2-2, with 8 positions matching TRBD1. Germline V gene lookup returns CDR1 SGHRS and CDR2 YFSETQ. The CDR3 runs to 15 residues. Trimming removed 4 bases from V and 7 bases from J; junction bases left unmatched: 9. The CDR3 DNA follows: TGCGCCAGCAGCCCGGAGGGACAGGCAATCGGGGAGCTGTTTTTT. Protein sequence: CASSPEGQAIGELFF.

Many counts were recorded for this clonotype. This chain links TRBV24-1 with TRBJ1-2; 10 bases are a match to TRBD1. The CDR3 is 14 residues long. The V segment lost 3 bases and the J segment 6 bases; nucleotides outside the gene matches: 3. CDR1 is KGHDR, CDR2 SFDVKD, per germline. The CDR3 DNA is TGTGCCACCAGTGATCCGGACAGGGGGAATGGCTACACCTTC. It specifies CATSDPDRGNGYTF.

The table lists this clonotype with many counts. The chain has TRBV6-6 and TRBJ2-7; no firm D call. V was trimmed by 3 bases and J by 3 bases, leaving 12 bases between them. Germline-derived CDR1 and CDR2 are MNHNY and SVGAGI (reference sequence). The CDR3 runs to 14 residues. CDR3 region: CASSYSAANYEQYF. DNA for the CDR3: TGTGCCAGCAGTTATTCGGCAGCCAACTACGAGCAGTACTTC.

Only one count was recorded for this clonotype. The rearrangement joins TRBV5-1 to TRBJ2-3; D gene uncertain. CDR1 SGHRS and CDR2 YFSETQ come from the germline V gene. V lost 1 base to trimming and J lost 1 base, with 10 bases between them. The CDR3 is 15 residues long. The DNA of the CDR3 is TGCGCCAGCAGCTTGTTGGCAGGAGGCACAGATACGCAGTATTTT. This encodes CASSLLAGGTDTQYF.

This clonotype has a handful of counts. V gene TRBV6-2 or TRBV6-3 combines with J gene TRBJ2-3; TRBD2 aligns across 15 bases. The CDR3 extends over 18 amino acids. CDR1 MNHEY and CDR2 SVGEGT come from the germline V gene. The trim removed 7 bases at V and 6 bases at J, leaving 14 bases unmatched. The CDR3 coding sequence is TGTGCCAGCACCAACAATACCGGGACTAGCGGGAGGAAGGATACGCAGTATTTT. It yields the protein CASTNNTGTSGRKDTQYF.

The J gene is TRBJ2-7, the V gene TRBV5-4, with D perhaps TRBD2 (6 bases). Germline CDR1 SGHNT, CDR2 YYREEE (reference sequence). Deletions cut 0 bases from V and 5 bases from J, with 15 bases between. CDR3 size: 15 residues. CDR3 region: CASSLALASSDEQYF. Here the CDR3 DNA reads TGTGCCAGCAGCTTGGCCCTAGCGAGTTCTGACGAGCAGTACTTC.

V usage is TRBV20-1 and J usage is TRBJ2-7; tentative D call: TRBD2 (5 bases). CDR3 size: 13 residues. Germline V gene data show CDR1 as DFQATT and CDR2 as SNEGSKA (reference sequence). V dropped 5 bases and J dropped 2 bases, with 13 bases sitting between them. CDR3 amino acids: CSAFSGKTYEQYF. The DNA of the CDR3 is TGCAGTGCTTTCTCCGGGAAGACCTACGAGCAGTACTTC.

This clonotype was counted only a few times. CDR3: CASSPRQREKLFF. Here the CDR3 DNA reads TGTGCCAGTAGTCCCCGCCAGAGGGAAAAACTGTTTTTT. This chain links TRBV19 with TRBJ1-4; D gene unclear. Trimming took 5 bases from V and 8 from J, leaving 12 bases between them. CDR3 length equals 13 residues. Germline V gene sequence: CDR1 LNHDA, CDR2 SQIVND (reference sequence). The full variable domain, rest sourced from reference TRBV19 and TRBJ1-4, is DGGITQSPKYLFRKEGQNVTLSCEQNLNHDAMYWYRQDPGQGLRLIYYSQIVNDFQKGDIAEGYSVSREKKESFPLTVTSAQKNPTAFYLCASSPRQREKLFFGSGTQLSVL.

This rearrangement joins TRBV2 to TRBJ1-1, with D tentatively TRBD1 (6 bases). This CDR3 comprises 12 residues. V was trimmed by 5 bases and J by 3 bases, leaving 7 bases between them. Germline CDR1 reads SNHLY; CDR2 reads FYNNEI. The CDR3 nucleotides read TGTGCCAGCAGTAGACAGGACACTGAAGCTTTCTTT. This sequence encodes CASSRQDTEAFF. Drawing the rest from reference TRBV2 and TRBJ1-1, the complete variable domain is EPEVTQTPSHQVTQMGQEVILRCVPISNHLYFYWYRQILGQKVEFLVSFYNNEISEKSEIFDDQFSVERPDGSNFTLKIRSTKLEDSAMYFCASSRQDTEAFFGQGTRLTVV.

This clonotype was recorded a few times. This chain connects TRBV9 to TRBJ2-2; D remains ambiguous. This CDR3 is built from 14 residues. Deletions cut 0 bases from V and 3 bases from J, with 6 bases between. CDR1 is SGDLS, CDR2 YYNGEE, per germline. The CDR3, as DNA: TGTGCCAGCAGCGTAGCCCGGGACACCGGGGAGCTGTTTTTT. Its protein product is CASSVARDTGELFF.

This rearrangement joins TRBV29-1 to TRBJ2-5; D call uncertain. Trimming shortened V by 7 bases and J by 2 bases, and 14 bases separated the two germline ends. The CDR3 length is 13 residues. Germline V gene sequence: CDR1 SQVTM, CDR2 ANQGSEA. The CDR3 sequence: CSAPGRKQETQYF. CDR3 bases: TGCAGCGCCCCTGGGCGGAAGCAAGAGACCCAGTACTTC.

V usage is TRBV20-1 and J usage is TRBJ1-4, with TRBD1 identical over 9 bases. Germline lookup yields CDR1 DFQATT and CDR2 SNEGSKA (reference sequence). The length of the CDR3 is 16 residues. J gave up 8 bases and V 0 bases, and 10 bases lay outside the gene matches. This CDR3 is CSARDQAGTGLEKLFF. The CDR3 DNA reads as TGCAGTGCTAGAGATCAAGCCGGGACAGGGTTAGAAAAACTGTTTTTT.

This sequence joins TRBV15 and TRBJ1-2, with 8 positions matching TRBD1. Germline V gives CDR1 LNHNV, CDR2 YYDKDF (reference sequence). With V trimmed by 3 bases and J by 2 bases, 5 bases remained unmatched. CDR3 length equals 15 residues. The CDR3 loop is CATSSDRGLNYGYTF. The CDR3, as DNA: TGTGCCACCAGCAGTGACAGGGGCCTAAACTATGGCTACACCTTC.

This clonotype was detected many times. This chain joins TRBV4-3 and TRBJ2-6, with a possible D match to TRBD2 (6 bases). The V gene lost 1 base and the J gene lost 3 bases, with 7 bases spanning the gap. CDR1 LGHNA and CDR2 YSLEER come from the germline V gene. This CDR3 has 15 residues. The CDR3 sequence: CASSQAGSGANVLTF. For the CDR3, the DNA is TGCGCCAGCAGCCAAGCCGGGAGTGGGGCCAACGTCCTGACTTTC.

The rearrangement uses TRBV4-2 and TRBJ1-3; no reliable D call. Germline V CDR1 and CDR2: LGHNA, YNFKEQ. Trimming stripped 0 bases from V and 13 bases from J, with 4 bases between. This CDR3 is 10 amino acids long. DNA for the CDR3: TGTGCCAGCAGCCAAGATTCTATATATTTT. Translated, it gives CASSQDSIYF.

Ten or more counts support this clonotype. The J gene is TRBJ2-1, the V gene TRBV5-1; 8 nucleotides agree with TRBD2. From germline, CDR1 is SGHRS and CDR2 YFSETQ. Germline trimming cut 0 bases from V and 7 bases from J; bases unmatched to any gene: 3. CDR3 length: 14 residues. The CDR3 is CASSLDAGGNEQFF. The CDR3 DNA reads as TGCGCCAGCAGCTTGGATGCGGGAGGTAATGAGCAGTTCTTC.

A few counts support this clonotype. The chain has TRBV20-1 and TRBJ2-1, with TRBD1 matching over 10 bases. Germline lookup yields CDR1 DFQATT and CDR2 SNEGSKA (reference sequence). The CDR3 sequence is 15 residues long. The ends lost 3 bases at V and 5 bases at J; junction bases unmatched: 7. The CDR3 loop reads CSARRQGAYDNEQFF. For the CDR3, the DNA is TGCAGTGCTAGGAGACAGGGGGCGTATGACAATGAGCAGTTCTTC.

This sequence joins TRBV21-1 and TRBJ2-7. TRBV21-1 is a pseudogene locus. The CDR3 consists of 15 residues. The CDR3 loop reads CASTKPTPDSYEQYF. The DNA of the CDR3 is TGTGCCAGCACCAAACCCACTCCAGACTCCTACGAGCAGTACTTC.

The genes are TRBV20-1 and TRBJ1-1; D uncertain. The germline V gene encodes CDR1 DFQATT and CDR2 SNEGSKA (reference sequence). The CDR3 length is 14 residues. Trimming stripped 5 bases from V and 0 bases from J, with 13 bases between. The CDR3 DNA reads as TGCAGTGCTGATCGGACGGGTATGAACACTGAAGCTTTCTTT. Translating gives CSADRTGMNTEAFF.